The TCR beta chain described here comes from a study of cytomegalovirus exposure and HLA in healthy donors. Germline assignment: CDR1 SEHNR and CDR2 FQNEAQ (reference sequence). Trimming pared 5 bases from V and 6 bases from J, leaving 11 bases between. The CDR3 contains 13 residues. PCR amplification relied on 60 Vbeta primers (plus 13 Jbeta primers). Clones were read by immunoSEQ multiplex PCR, and TCRdb kept only the in-frame ones, dropping some. The sample records more than 100,000 clones, over 70% being singletons. Points from the study as a whole: Most of the TCR beta V segments (in an earlier analysis) were productive either about 87% or about 30% of the time.

There are a few counts of this clone. Its antigen is unidentified. The clonotype was recovered from a man aged 50 or older in good health and CMV-seropositive. The sequenced sample consisted of PBMCs. The genes are TRBV7-9 and TRBJ1-5, with D perhaps TRBD1 (5 bases). CDR3 region: CASSGGEFQPQHF. The CDR3 DNA is TGTGCCAGCAGCGGGGGGGAGTTTCAGCCCCAGCATTTT.